This T cell receptor beta chain stems from a study of Graves' ophthalmopathy and Graves' hyperthyroidism. Amplification from RNA transcripts yielded the TCR beta CDR3 regions. A first-round RT-PCR used HTBI primers, followed by a second-round multiplex PCR. TCRdb re-called the multiplex PCR reads through MiXCR, storing one row per CDR3 protein. The data show more than 1,000,000 distinct CDR3 sequences, approximately 35% seen once. To note about this clonotype: Antigen unknown.

V lost 5 bases and J 6 bases, leaving 16 bases between the germline ends. Germline CDR1 and CDR2: SQVTM and ANQGSEA. CDR3 length equals 13 residues. Whole-study findings and limits: Blood was where most expanded thyroid clonotypes above 0.001 frequency also turned up.

The sequencing input was peripheral blood or thyroid tissue (not recorded which). The receptor was derived from an adult man with Graves' hyperthyroidism. The chain couples TRBV29-1 to TRBJ1-1; tentatively, D is TRBD1 (5 bases). The CDR3 DNA sequence: TGCAGCGTTCAGGAAACCGGGACGGCTGAAGCTTTCTTT. Amino acids: CSVQETGTAEAFF. Based on the CDR3 plus reference TRBV29-1 and TRBJ1-1, the full variable domain is SAVISQKPSRDICQRGTSLTIQCQVDSQVTMMFWYRQQPGQSLTLIATANQGSEATYESGFVIDKFPISRPNLTFSTLTVSNMSPEDSSIYLCSVQETGTAEAFFGQGTRLTVV.